Sequencing of this T cell receptor (beta chain) was carried out in a study of blood T cell repertoires in COVID-19 (TCRdb year 2020). For the study in its entirety: Samples covering the acute and convalescent phases of COVID-19 were provided by collaborators in the United States, Italy and Spain. The material from the prospective study consisted of cDNA or gDNA derived from T cells, B-cell-depleted T cells, or PBMCs. Subjects who had been exposed to COVID-19, were actively infected with it, or had recovered from it provided the deeply sampled blood TCRbeta repertoires that made up the dataset. The repertoires were released in a freely available public database meant as a resource for research on the immune response to SARS-CoV-2. The samples were drawn from the first 160 participants of the ongoing ImmuneRACE study and from 1,200 or so subjects provided by 6 global collaborators. A de-identified subject ID, COVID-19 status, age in years and sex were almost always included in the sample metadata. Where available, HLA class I and class II types were obtained from metadata supplied by the sample provider rather than from assay-based typing.

The immunoSEQ Assay, a bias-controlled multiplex PCR, was used to amplify TCRbeta CDR3 regions from genomic DNA. The paper's processing steps were these. Nucleated cell counts per sample were estimated from amplification of reference gene primers within the assay. To quantify the absolute abundance of each unique TCRbeta CDR3 rearrangement, sequence reads were collapsed and filtered. Productive Simpson clonality was computed per sample as the square root of Simpson's diversity index over productive rearrangements. This is the immuneACCESS table as TCRdb keeps it, with only in-frame sequences that have V and J called. A part of the clones is gone; compared with another copy, unresolved V genes explain less than half, and the rest is unexplained. That table gives V, J and clone size, and the DNA gave D and trimming. This sample comprises 300,000 to 350,000 clones, around 87% of them detected only once. 4% to 5.5% of the sample goes to the ten largest clones.

This clone was detected once. What antigen it recognizes has not been identified. No clone much larger than this one lies a single base away; base qualities are absent. Enrolling through a virtual design, the prospective study's participants ranged in age from roughly 18 to 95 years and lived across 20 to 25 United States geographic areas. Cohort assignment in the prospective study relied on participant-reported clinical history from a screening survey and a study questionnaire. Each participant in the prospective study had whole blood, serum and a nasopharyngeal or oropharyngeal swab collected by mobile phlebotomists. Prospective study participants could optionally give additional blood draws and questionnaires over a roughly two-month period. Before DNA extraction, prospective study blood samples were shipped either frozen or at room temperature. The paper's findings and limits, for the study overall: How much clinical and demographic metadata was included differed by source and by participant, and the metadata was provided uncurated.

The sample comprised PBMCs or T cells enriched from blood (not recorded which). The sequence came from a woman aged 18-29 years with acute COVID-19.

The CDR3 region: CASSSAGPGSDEQYF. The nucleotides are TGTGCCAGCAGCTCGGCGGGCCCCGGGAGCGACGAGCAGTACTTC. Recombination linked TRBV13 to TRBJ2-7; a tentative D call is TRBD2 (6 bases match). V is shortened by 4 bases, J by 5 bases, and the region joining them spans 18 bases. CDR1 and CDR2, per the germline V gene (reference sequence), are PRHDT and FYEKMQ. The CDR3 holds 15 amino acids from the cysteine to the phenylalanine. Kept here is only the CDR3 DNA, which spans 45 bases and is read in frame from base 1.